A selection of T cell receptor beta chains follows, all from one sample in a study of blood T cell repertoires in COVID-19. Libraries were prepared by immunoSEQ multiplex PCR; TCRdb keeps only in-frame clonotypes and omits some of them. The table lists about 160,000 clones, about 84% of them singletons. Sequenced: PBMCs or T cells enriched from blood (not recorded which). Source of these receptors: a man between 40 and 49 years old who had recovered from COVID-19. Each CDR3 is given with its conserved first and last residue. Fields, in order: V gene, clone size, D gene, J gene, CDR3 DNA, CDR3 protein. D genes are given only for firm matches. Only some rows state a clone size, as once, few, many or a class for expanded clones.

V: TRBV18
size: many
D: NA
J: TRBJ2-7
DNA: TGTGCCAGCTCACCTGCTGGACAGAACTACGAGCAGTACTTC
CDR3: CASSPAGQNYEQYF

V: TRBV10-1
size: NA
D: NA
J: TRBJ1-3
DNA: TGCGCCAGTGACAGGACCCCTGGAAACACCATATATTTT
CDR3: CASDRTPGNTIYF

V: TRBV4-1
size: NA
D: NA
J: TRBJ2-1
DNA: TGCGCCAGCGTACGGGGTAATGAGCAGTTCTTC
CDR3: CASVRGNEQFF

V: TRBV2
size: NA
D: NA
J: TRBJ1-2
DNA: TGTGCCAGCTCGCCACAATCTAACTATGGCTACACCTTC
CDR3: CASSPQSNYGYTF

V: TRBV19
size: NA
D: NA
J: TRBJ1-4
DNA: TGTGCCAGTAGTATCACGGCCGGGGAAAAACTGTTTTTT
CDR3: CASSITAGEKLFF

V: TRBV18
size: NA
D: TRBD1
J: TRBJ2-7
DNA: TGTGCCAGCTCACCACTAGCAGGGGGCGACGAGCAGTACTTC
CDR3: CASSPLAGGDEQYF

V: TRBV15
size: NA
D: NA
J: TRBJ1-1
DNA: TGTGCCACCAGCAGTAATGGGGGGACGAACACTGAAGCTTTCTTT
CDR3: CATSSNGGTNTEAFF

V: TRBV10-3
size: NA
D: TRBD1
J: TRBJ1-1
DNA: TGTGCCATCTCTGACAGGGGAGAAACTGAAGCTTTCTTT
CDR3: CAISDRGETEAFF

V: TRBV11-1
size: NA
D: NA
J: TRBJ1-1
DNA: TGTGCCAGCAGGAGCAGGGGAAGTACTGAAGCTTTCTTT
CDR3: CASRSRGSTEAFF

V: TRBV7-8
size: NA
D: TRBD2
J: TRBJ2-5
DNA: TGTGCCAGCAGCTTAGCGCTAGCGGGGACCCAAGAGACCCAGTACTTC
CDR3: CASSLALAGTQETQYF

V: TRBV27
size: NA
D: TRBD1
J: TRBJ1-4
DNA: TGTGCCAGCAGTCTTCGGACAGGGGGGGGAGAAAAACTGTTTTTT
CDR3: CASSLRTGGGEKLFF

V: TRBV28
size: NA
D: NA
J: TRBJ2-1
DNA: TGTGCCAGCAGTCCGTCAGTGACCTACAATGAGCAGTTCTTC
CDR3: CASSPSVTYNEQFF

V: TRBV10-3
size: NA
D: NA
J: TRBJ2-2
DNA: TGTGCCATCAGTGAACAACAGTGGGAGCTGTTTTTT
CDR3: CAISEQQWELFF

V: TRBV5-1
size: few
D: TRBD1
J: TRBJ1-4
DNA: TGCGCCAGCGGGACAGGCGCAACTAATGAAAAACTGTTTTTT
CDR3: CASGTGATNEKLFF

V: TRBV11-2
size: NA
D: TRBD1
J: TRBJ1-1
DNA: TGTGCCAGCAGCTTCGGGACAGCTACAAACACTGAAGCTTTCTTT
CDR3: CASSFGTATNTEAFF

V: TRBV6-5
size: NA
D: NA
J: TRBJ2-2
DNA: TGTGCCAGCAGACTAGGGGGAAATACCGGGGAGCTGTTTTTT
CDR3: CASRLGGNTGELFF

V: TRBV7-2
size: NA
D: NA
J: TRBJ1-2
DNA: TGTGCCAGCAGCTTACCCCTAGGCAGCCCCTATGGCTACACCTTC
CDR3: CASSLPLGSPYGYTF

V: TRBV5-1
size: NA
D: TRBD1
J: TRBJ1-2
DNA: TGCGCCAGCAGCTTGGATCAGGGGGCAGGATATGGCTACACCTTC
CDR3: CASSLDQGAGYGYTF

V: TRBV5-1
size: NA
D: NA
J: TRBJ2-3
DNA: TGCGCCAGCAGCTTGGGAGGGAAAGGGACAGATACGCAGTATTTT
CDR3: CASSLGGKGTDTQYF

V: TRBV7-3
size: NA
D: NA
J: TRBJ2-1
DNA: TGTGCCAGCAGTTATGGGGGGGCCATGGATGAGCAGTTCTTC
CDR3: CASSYGGAMDEQFF

V: TRBV5-6
size: NA
D: NA
J: TRBJ1-2
DNA: TGTGCCAGCAGCTTCCCGTCGGCGGGGATCTATGGCTACACCTTC
CDR3: CASSFPSAGIYGYTF

V: TRBV24-1
size: few
D: NA
J: TRBJ1-2
DNA: TGTGCCACCAGTGATAGTAGCATTAACTATGGCTACACCTTC
CDR3: CATSDSSINYGYTF

V: TRBV27
size: NA
D: NA
J: TRBJ1-1
DNA: TGTGCCAGCAGTCCAGCGGTTATGCTTGAAGCTTTCTTT
CDR3: CASSPAVMLEAFF

V: TRBV27
size: NA
D: NA
J: TRBJ1-6
DNA: TGTGCCAGCAGTTTGGCGGGAGGTGGTTCACCCCTCCACTTT
CDR3: CASSLAGGGSPLHF

V: TRBV18
size: NA
D: NA
J: TRBJ1-3
DNA: TGTGCCAGCTCACCACGACAGGTCGCTGGAAACACCATATATTTT
CDR3: CASSPRQVAGNTIYF

V: TRBV9
size: NA
D: NA
J: TRBJ1-2
DNA: TGTGCCAGCAGCGTAGTGGGGGGTGCCGTCGGCTACACCTTC
CDR3: CASSVVGGAVGYTF

V: TRBV7-3
size: NA
D: NA
J: TRBJ2-2
DNA: TGTGCCAGCAGCTGGGGACTGAACACCGGGGAGCTGTTTTTT
CDR3: CASSWGLNTGELFF

V: TRBV6-1
size: NA
D: TRBD2
J: TRBJ2-2
DNA: TGTGCCAGCAGTGAATCCCGTGGCGGACTAGCGGGGGGGCCAGGTCACCGGGGAGCTGTTTTT
CDR3: CASSESRGGLAGGPGHRGAVF

V: TRBV19
size: NA
D: TRBD1
J: TRBJ1-5
DNA: TGTGCCAGTAGTACCCACACTACGGACAGGGCAAATCAGCCCCAGCATTTT
CDR3: CASSTHTTDRANQPQHF

V: TRBV9
size: NA
D: NA
J: TRBJ2-3
DNA: TGTGCCAGCAGCGTTACTAGCTATCCCGCAGATACGCAGTATTTT
CDR3: CASSVTSYPADTQYF

V: TRBV3-1/TRBV3-2
size: NA
D: NA
J: TRBJ2-5
DNA: TGTGCCAGCAGCCAAGATTCAAGCGCAATAGAGACCCAGTACTTC
CDR3: CASSQDSSAIETQYF

V: TRBV7-9
size: once
D: NA
J: TRBJ2-7
DNA: TGTGCCAGCAGCCCAGGGGTCCCGGGCAGACACGAGCAGTACTTC
CDR3: CASSPGVPGRHEQYF

V: TRBV18
size: NA
D: TRBD1
J: TRBJ1-2
DNA: TGTGCCAGCTCACCGGCTCTGGGGACAGGGCTTATGGGGGGCTACACCTTC
CDR3: CASSPALGTGLMGGYTF

V: TRBV11-2
size: NA
D: NA
J: TRBJ2-3
DNA: TGTGCCAGCAGCTGGGCCTGGTCGCGCACAGATACGCAGTATTTT
CDR3: CASSWAWSRTDTQYF

V: TRBV11-2
size: NA
D: NA
J: TRBJ1-2
DNA: TGTGCCAGCAGCGGCGTCCAGGGCCTCAACTATGGCTACACCTTC
CDR3: CASSGVQGLNYGYTF

V: TRBV28
size: NA
D: TRBD1
J: TRBJ2-1
DNA: TGTGCCAGCAGTTCTGGACAGGGGTACAATGAGCAGTTCTTC
CDR3: CASSSGQGYNEQFF

V: TRBV7-8
size: NA
D: NA
J: TRBJ2-3
DNA: TGTGCCAGCAGCTTCCCTCCTGCGGGGGCGACAGATACGCAGTATTTT
CDR3: CASSFPPAGATDTQYF

V: TRBV4-1
size: NA
D: TRBD2
J: TRBJ2-3
DNA: TGCGCCAGCAGCCAGTCCAGGGAGGGTGCAGATACGCAGTATTTT
CDR3: CASSQSREGADTQYF

V: TRBV12-1
size: NA
D: NA
J: TRBJ2-1
DNA: TGTGCCAGCAGGAATCAGACAATGCAGTTCTTC
CDR3: CASRNQTMQFF

V: TRBV27
size: NA
D: TRBD2
J: TRBJ2-5
DNA: TGTGCCAGCAGTTTATATATGGTAGCGGGGGTCCAAGAGACCCAGTACTTC
CDR3: CASSLYMVAGVQETQYF

V: TRBV2
size: NA
D: NA
J: TRBJ1-5
DNA: TGTGCCAGCAGTCCAGCGGACTCGACGGATCAGCCCCAGCATTTT
CDR3: CASSPADSTDQPQHF

V: TRBV5-6
size: once
D: TRBD1
J: TRBJ2-2
DNA: TGTGCCAGCAGCGGGGACAGATTCACCGGGGAGCTGTTTTTT
CDR3: CASSGDRFTGELFF

V: TRBV5-1
size: NA
D: NA
J: TRBJ1-5
DNA: TGCGCCAGCAGCTTGGAGCCACAGTACAATCAGCCCCAGCATTTT
CDR3: CASSLEPQYNQPQHF

V: TRBV6-1
size: few
D: TRBD2
J: TRBJ2-1
DNA: TGTGCCAGCAGTGACCTAGCGGGGGCCTACAATGAGCAGTTCTTC
CDR3: CASSDLAGAYNEQFF

V: TRBV6-5
size: NA
D: NA
J: TRBJ1-5
DNA: TGTGCCAGCAGTACGGGGTTCAGCAATCAGCCCCAGCATTTT
CDR3: CASSTGFSNQPQHF

V: TRBV7-2
size: NA
D: NA
J: TRBJ1-5
DNA: TGTGCCAGCAGCTTGAGGGACAATCAGCCCCAGCATTTT
CDR3: CASSLRDNQPQHF

V: TRBV30
size: NA
D: TRBD1
J: TRBJ1-1
DNA: TGTGCCTGGAGTAAAGGGGGCCCTGAAGCTTTCTTT
CDR3: CAWSKGGPEAFF